Presented here are 17 T cell receptor beta chains from one specimen sequenced in a study of blood T cell repertoires in COVID-19. TCRdb's table, derived via immunoSEQ multiplex PCR, lists solely in-frame clones and lacks some. Here the sample spans roughly 90,000 clones, 87% being singletons. Sequencing was performed on peripheral blood. These receptors came from a human donor in a cohort sampled during active COVID-19.

This clone occurred once. The gene calls are TRBV28 and TRBJ1-2; 11 bases agree with TRBD1. There are 16 residues in the CDR3. CDR1 and CDR2 (germline): MDHEN, SYDVKM. With 5 bases clipped from V and 4 bases from J, the junction kept 9 bases outside the gene matches. CDR3 amino acids: CASSPLGTGGLYGYTF. CDR3 DNA: TGTGCCAGCAGTCCCCTCGGGACAGGGGGACTCTATGGCTACACCTTC.

V and J are TRBV5-4 and TRBJ2-3, with 14 nucleotides matching TRBD2. The germline gives CDR1 SGHNT, CDR2 YYREEE (reference sequence). V was pared by 4 bases and J by 8 bases, with 9 bases of the junction left unmatched. CDR3 size: 16 residues. The CDR3 coding sequence is TGTGCCAGCAGCCCCCCGACTAGCGGGAGGGTGGGTACGCAGTATTTT. Protein product: CASSPPTSGRVGTQYF.

This clone was seen only once. The V call is TRBV3-1 (or the pseudogene TRBV3-2), the J call TRBJ2-5, with 11 bases aligning to TRBD1. The CDR3 loop spans 17 amino acids. Germline-derived CDR1 and CDR2 are LGHDT and YNNKEL (reference sequence). The V segment lost 3 bases and the J segment 4 bases; nucleotides outside the gene matches: 10. The CDR3 DNA follows: TGTGCCAGCAGCCAGCCAACCGGGACAGGGGGGTTAGAGACCCAGTACTTC. This sequence encodes CASSQPTGTGGLETQYF.

This clone appeared a single time. The V call is TRBV14, the J call TRBJ2-3; D is uncertain. The CDR3 length is 15 residues. Trimming shortened V by 0 bases and J by 4 bases, and 11 bases separated the two germline ends. Germline V lookup: CDR1 SGHDN, CDR2 FVKESK. CDR3 nucleotides: TGTGCCAGCAGCCAAGACCAATTTCATGCAGATACGCAGTATTTT. Amino acid sequence: CASSQDQFHADTQYF.

The V and J genes are TRBV27 and TRBJ2-1; D remains unclear. V dropped 0 bases and J dropped 6 bases, with 12 bases sitting between them. CDR3 length equals 15 residues. Germline CDR1 MNHEY, CDR2 SMNVEV (reference sequence). The CDR3 reads CASSLSNVVLNEQFF. CDR3 nucleotide sequence: TGTGCCAGCAGTTTATCGAACGTGGTACTCAATGAGCAGTTCTTC.

This rearrangement joins TRBV6-5 to TRBJ2-7; 9 bases align to TRBD2. The J segment lost 0 bases and the V segment lost 4 bases, leaving 7 bases of the junction unmatched. The CDR3 is 16 amino acids. CDR1 is MNHEY, CDR2 SVGAGI, per germline. For the CDR3, the DNA is TGTGCCAGCAGTTCACTAGCGGGCGGGATCTCCTACGAGCAGTACTTC. It specifies CASSSLAGGISYEQYF.

The chain links TRBV18 to TRBJ2-1; no reliable D call. Trimming left V 1 base short and J 4 bases short, with 5 bases between. Germline V CDR1 and CDR2: KGHSH, LQKENI. There are 13 residues in the CDR3. The CDR3 DNA reads as TGTGCCAGCTCACCACGCCGGTACAATGAGCAGTTCTTC. It encodes CASSPRRYNEQFF.

The chain has TRBV19 and TRBJ1-4; 11 nucleotides line up with TRBD1. The CDR3 runs 14 residues. Looked up from germline, CDR1 is LNHDA and CDR2 is SQIVND (reference sequence). V gave up 6 bases and J gave up 10 bases; unmatched junction bases: 7. The CDR3 DNA reads TGTGCCAGTAGACCTACGGGGACAGGGGGAAAACTGTTTTTT. Translated: CASRPTGTGGKLFF.

This rearrangement joins TRBV7-3 to TRBJ2-2, with a possible D match to TRBD2 (5 bases). V lost 2 bases and J lost 1, with 5 bases in between. The germline gives CDR1 SGHTA, CDR2 FQGTGA. This CDR3 is 14 amino acids long. The CDR3 spells CASSLGGNTGELFF. The DNA of the CDR3 is TGTGCCAGCAGCTTAGGAGGGAACACCGGGGAGCTGTTTTTT. Full variable domain (rest looked up from reference TRBV7-3 and TRBJ2-2): GAGVSQTPSNKVTEKGKYVELRCDPISGHTALYWYRQSLGQGPEFLIYFQGTGAADDSGLPNDRFFAVRPEGSVSTLKIQRTERGDSAVYLCASSLGGNTGELFFGEGSRLTVL.

CDR3: CASSLESGGPQQFF. CDR3 nucleotides: TGTGCCAGCAGTTTAGAATCGGGAGGCCCCCAGCAGTTCTTC. The chain couples TRBV27 to TRBJ2-1; 7 positions agree with TRBD2. The CDR3 length is 14 residues. Looked up from germline, CDR1 is MNHEY and CDR2 is SMNVEV (reference sequence). V lost 2 bases to trimming and J lost 11 bases; unmatched junction nucleotides: 9.

The V call is TRBV27, the J call TRBJ2-7, with TRBD1 matching over 8 bases. The CDR3 extends over 14 amino acids. Germline trimming cut 4 bases from V and 3 bases from J; bases unmatched to any gene: 5. CDR1 is MNHEY and CDR2 is SMNVEV in the germline V gene (reference sequence). The CDR3 coding sequence is TGTGCCAGCAGTTCATGGGGACAGGACTACGAGCAGTACTTC. Translation: CASSSWGQDYEQYF.

This chain joins TRBV6-1 and TRBJ2-1; TRBD2 aligns across 7 bases. CDR1 and CDR2 from the germline V gene are MNHNS and SASEGT. With 0 bases clipped from V and 6 bases from J, the junction kept 8 bases outside the gene matches. CDR3 size: 16 residues. CDR3 nucleotide sequence: TGTGCCAGCAGTGAAGCAGGACTAGGAGAGTCCAATGAGCAGTTCTTC. Translation: CASSEAGLGESNEQFF.

In its sample, this clone was seen a few times. The V gene is TRBV6-1, the J gene TRBJ1-5; 9 bases match TRBD1. The V gene end was trimmed by 4 bases and the J gene end by 0 bases; junction bases not matched to a gene: 7. Germline V gene data show CDR1 as MNHNS and CDR2 as SASEGT. The CDR3 totals 17 residues. The CDR3 nucleotides read TGTGCCAGCAGTGGGGACAGGGCTCTAACTAGCAATCAGCCCCAGCATTTT. Protein: CASSGDRALTSNQPQHF.

The chain recombines TRBV18 with TRBJ2-7, with TRBD1 matching 8 bases. This CDR3 is built from 17 residues. V dropped 6 bases and J dropped 3; count of bases not matched to a gene: 16. Germline V CDR1 and CDR2: KGHSH, LQKENI. CDR3 in amino acids: CASSPGTGRLSIYEQYF. CDR3 DNA sequence: TGTGCCAGCTCCCCCGGGACAGGTCGTCTAAGTATCTACGAGCAGTACTTC.

V gene TRBV5-1 combines with J gene TRBJ2-2; 10 positions match TRBD2. The germline V gene encodes CDR1 SGHRS and CDR2 YFSETQ. The length of the CDR3 is 16 residues. The trim removed 3 bases at V and 5 bases at J, leaving 7 bases unmatched. Written as DNA, the CDR3 is TGCGCCAGCAGCTCCTTAGCGGGAGGTGGGACCGGGGAGCTGTTTTTT. It codes for CASSSLAGGGTGELFF.

The chain couples TRBV28 to TRBJ2-1, with D perhaps matching TRBD2 (5 bases). Per germline, CDR1 MDHEN and CDR2 SYDVKM. The CDR3 sequence is 13 residues long. The germline V and J ends were trimmed by 6 bases and 7 bases, with 13 bases remaining between them. The CDR3 DNA reads as TGTGCCAGCAGCGGACCCGGCGGGAATGAGCAGTTCTTC. Protein product: CASSGPGGNEQFF.

This chain connects TRBV24-1 to TRBJ2-1; 7 bases are shared with TRBD1. In germline, CDR1 is KGHDR, CDR2 SFDVKD. CDR3 length: 12 amino acids. The V gene end was trimmed by 7 bases and the J gene end by 6 bases; junction bases not matched to a gene: 2. CDR3: CATSYRGNEQFF. The CDR3 bases are TGTGCCACCAGCTACAGGGGCAATGAGCAGTTCTTC.